The entry below gives a single T cell receptor beta chain sequence along with its context. Its antigen is undetermined. Germline V lookup: CDR1 MGHRA, CDR2 YSYEKL. V was clipped by 4 bases and J by 3 bases; unmatched bases: 5. CDR3 length: 17 amino acids. Profiling relied on immunoSEQ multiplex PCR, and the TCRdb table lists in-frame clones only, not all of them. The data contain 120,000 to 150,000 clones, 75% to 95% of them singletons. The sample originates from a study of T cell responses to AZD1222 COVID-19 vaccine. General observations from the study: No repertoire was sampled before or during the peak T cell response, only after it. The donor group comprised mostly white British people and more females; the analysis possibly underestimated clonal diversity.

The J gene is TRBJ2-1, the V gene TRBV4-1; 14 bases fit TRBD2. This clonotype was obtained from an adult in good health. The sequencing here drew on peripheral blood, taken on day 0 of MenACWY control vaccination. CDR3 DNA: TGCGCCAGCAGCCCATGGACTAGCGGGAGGAACTACAATGAGCAGTTCTTC. Protein product: CASSPWTSGRNYNEQFF.